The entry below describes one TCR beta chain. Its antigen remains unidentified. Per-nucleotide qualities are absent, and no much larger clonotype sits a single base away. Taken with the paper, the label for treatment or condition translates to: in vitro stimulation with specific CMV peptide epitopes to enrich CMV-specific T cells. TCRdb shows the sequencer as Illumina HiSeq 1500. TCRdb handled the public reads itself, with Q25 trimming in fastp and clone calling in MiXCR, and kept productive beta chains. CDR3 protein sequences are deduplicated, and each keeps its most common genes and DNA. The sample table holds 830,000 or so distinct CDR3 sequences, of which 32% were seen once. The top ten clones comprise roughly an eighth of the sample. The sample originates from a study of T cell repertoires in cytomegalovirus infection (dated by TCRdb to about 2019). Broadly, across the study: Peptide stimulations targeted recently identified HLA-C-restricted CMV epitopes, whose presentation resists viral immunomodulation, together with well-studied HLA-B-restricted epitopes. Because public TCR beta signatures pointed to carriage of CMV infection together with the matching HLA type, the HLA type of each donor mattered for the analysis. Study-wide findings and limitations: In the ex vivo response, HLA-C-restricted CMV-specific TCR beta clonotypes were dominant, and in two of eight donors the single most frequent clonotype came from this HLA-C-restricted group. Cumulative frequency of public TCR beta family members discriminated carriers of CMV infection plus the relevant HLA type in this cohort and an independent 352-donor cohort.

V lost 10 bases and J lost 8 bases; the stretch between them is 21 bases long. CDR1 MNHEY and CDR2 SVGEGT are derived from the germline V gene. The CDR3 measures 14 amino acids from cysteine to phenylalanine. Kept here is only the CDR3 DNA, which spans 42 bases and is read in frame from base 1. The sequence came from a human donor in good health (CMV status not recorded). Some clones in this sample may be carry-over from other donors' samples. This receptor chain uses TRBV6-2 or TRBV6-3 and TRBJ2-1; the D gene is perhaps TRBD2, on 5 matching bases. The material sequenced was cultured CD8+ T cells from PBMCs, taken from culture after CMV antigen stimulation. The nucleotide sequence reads TGTGCCACCTTGGGGAGTCAGAGACCCGATGAGCAGTTCTTC. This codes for CATLGSQRPDEQFF.